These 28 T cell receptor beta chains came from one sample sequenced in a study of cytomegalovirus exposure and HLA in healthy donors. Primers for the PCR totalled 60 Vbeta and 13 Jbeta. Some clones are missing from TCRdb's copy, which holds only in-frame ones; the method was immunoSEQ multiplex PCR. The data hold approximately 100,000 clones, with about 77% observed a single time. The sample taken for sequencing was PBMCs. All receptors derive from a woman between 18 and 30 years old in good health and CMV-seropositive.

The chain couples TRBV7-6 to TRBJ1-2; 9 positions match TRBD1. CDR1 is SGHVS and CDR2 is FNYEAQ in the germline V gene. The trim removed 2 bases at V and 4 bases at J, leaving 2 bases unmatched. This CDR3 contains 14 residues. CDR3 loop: CASSLKGQGYGYTF. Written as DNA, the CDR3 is TGTGCCAGCAGCTTAAAGGGACAGGGCTATGGCTACACCTTC. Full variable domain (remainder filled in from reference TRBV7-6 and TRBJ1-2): GAGVSQSPRYKVTKRGQDVALRCDPISGHVSLYWYRQALGQGPEFLTYFNYEAQQDKSGLPNDRFSAERPEGSISTLTIQRTEQRDSAMYRCASSLKGQGYGYTFGSGTRLTVV.

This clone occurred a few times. The CDR3 nucleotides are TGCGCCAGCAGCCTTTACGGCGGGGGAGGAGGTGATACGCAGTATTTT. It translates to CASSLYGGGGGDTQYF. The chain uses TRBV4-3 and TRBJ2-3; 7 bases map to TRBD2. Per germline, CDR1 LGHNA and CDR2 YSLEER. This CDR3 region has 16 residues. V gave up 4 bases and J gave up 6 bases; unmatched junction bases: 13.

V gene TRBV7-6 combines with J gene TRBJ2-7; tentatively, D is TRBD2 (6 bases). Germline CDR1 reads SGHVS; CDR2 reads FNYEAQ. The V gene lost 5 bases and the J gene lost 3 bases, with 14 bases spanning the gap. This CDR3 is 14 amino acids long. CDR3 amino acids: CASSRTGRVYEQYF. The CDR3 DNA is TGTGCCAGCAGCCGAACCGGGAGAGTCTACGAGCAGTACTTC.

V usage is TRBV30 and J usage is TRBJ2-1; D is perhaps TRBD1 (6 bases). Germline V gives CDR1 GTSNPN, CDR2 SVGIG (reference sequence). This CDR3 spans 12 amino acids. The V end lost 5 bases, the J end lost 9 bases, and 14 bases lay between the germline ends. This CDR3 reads CAWGRQEGEQFF. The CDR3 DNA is TGTGCCTGGGGACGACAGGAAGGTGAGCAGTTCTTC.

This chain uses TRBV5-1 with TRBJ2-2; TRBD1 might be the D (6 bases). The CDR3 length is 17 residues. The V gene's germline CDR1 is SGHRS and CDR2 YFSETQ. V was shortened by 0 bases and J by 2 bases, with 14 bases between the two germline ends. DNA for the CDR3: TGCGCCAGCAGCTTGGTTTCAGGGGCTTCCAACACCGGGGAGCTGTTTTTT. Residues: CASSLVSGASNTGELFF. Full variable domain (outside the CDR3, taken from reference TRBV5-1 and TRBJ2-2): KAGVTQTPRYLIKTRGQQVTLSCSPISGHRSVSWYQQTPGQGLQFLFEYFSETQRNKGNFPGRFSGRQFSNSRSEMNVSTLELGDSALYLCASSLVSGASNTGELFFGEGSRLTVL.

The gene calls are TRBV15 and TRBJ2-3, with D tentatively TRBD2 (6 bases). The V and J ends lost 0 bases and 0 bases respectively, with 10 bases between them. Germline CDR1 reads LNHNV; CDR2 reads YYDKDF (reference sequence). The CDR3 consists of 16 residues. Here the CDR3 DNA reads TGTGCCACCAGCAGAGATGGAGGGGTGAGCACAGATACGCAGTATTTT. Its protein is CATSRDGGVSTDTQYF. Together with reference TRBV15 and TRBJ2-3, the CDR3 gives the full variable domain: DAMVIQNPRYQVTQFGKPVTLSCSQTLNHNVMYWYQQKSSQAPKLLFHYYDKDFNNEADTPDNFQSRRPNTSFCFLDIRSPGLGDTAMYLCATSRDGGVSTDTQYFGPGTRLTVL.

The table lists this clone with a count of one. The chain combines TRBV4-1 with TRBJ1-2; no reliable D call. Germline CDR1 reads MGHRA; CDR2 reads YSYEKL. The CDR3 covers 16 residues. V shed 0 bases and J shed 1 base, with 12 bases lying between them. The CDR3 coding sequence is TGCGCCAGCAGCCAAGATCCGGGAGTGATTAACTATGGCTACACCTTC. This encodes CASSQDPGVINYGYTF.

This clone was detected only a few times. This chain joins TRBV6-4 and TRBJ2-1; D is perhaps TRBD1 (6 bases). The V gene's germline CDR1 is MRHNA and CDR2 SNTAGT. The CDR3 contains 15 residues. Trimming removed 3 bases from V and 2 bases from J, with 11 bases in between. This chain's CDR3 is CASSELGGTYNEQFF. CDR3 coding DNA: TGTGCCAGCAGTGAATTAGGGGGAACCTACAATGAGCAGTTCTTC.

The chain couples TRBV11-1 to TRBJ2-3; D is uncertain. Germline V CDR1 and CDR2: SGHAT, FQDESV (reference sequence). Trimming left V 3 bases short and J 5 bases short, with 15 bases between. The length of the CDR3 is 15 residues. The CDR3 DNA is TGTGCCAGCAGCTTCGAGGCCCCCCTGGGAGATACGCAGTATTTT. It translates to CASSFEAPLGDTQYF.

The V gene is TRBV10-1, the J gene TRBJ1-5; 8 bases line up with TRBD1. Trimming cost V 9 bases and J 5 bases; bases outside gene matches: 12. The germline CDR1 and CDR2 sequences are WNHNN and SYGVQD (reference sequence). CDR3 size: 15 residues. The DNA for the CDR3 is TGCGCCAGTAGGGGCAGGGGGCGAAATGATCAGCCCCAGCATTTT. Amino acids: CASRGRGRNDQPQHF.

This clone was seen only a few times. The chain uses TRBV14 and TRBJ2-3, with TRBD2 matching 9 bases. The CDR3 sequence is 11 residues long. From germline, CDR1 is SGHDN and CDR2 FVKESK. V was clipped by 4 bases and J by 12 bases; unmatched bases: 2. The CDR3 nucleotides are TGTGCCAGCAGCCTCGGGACTAGCCAGTATTTT. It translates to CASSLGTSQYF.

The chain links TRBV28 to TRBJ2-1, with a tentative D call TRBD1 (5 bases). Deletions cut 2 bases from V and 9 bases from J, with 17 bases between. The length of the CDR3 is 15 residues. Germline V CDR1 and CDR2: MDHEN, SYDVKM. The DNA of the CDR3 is TGTGCCAGCAGTTTACGACTGGTTACAAGGGGTGAGCAGTTCTTC. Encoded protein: CASSLRLVTRGEQFF. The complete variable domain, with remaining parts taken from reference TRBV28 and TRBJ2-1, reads DVKVTQSSRYLVKRTGEKVFLECVQDMDHENMFWYRQDPGLGLRLIYFSYDVKMKEKGDIPEGYSVSREKKERFSLILESASTNQTSMYLCASSLRLVTRGEQFFGPGTRLTVL.

CDR3 DNA sequence: TGTGCCAGCAGCGGCAGTCAGTCAATCTCTGGAAACACCATATATTTT. Its translation is CASSGSQSISGNTIYF. The chain combines TRBV9 with TRBJ1-3; D is undetermined. The V end was cut by 3 bases, the J end by 0 bases, with 13 bases between. The CDR3 is 16 amino acids. Germline CDR1 and CDR2: SGDLS and YYNGEE.

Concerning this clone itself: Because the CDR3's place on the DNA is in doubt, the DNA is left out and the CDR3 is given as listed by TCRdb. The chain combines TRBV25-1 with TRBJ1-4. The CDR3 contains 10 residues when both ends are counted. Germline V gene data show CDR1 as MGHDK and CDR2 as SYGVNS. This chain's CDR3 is CASSVGGGSF.

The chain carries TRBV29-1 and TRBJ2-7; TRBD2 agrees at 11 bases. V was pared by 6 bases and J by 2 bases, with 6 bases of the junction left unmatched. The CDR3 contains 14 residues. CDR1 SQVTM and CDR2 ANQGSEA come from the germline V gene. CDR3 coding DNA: TGCAGCGTGGGGACTAGCGGCTTTCCCTACGAGCAGTACTTC. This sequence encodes CSVGTSGFPYEQYF.

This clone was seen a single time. The CDR3, as DNA: TGTGCCAGCAGCATCCGACTAGCGGGAGAAACTGAGCAGTTCTTC. It is translated as CASSIRLAGETEQFF. V is TRBV7-3 and J is TRBJ2-1, with TRBD2 matching over 12 bases. The CDR3 contains 15 residues. With V trimmed by 5 bases and J by 9 bases, 8 bases remained unmatched. CDR1 is SGHTA and CDR2 is FQGTGA in the germline V gene.

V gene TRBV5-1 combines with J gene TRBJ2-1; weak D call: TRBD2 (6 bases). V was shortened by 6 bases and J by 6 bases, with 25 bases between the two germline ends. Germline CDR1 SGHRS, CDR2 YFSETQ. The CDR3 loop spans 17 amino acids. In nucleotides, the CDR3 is TGCGCCAGCACCGCCCAGCCTGGAGGGAGAGTGGGCAATGAGCAGTTCTTC. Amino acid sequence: CASTAQPGGRVGNEQFF.

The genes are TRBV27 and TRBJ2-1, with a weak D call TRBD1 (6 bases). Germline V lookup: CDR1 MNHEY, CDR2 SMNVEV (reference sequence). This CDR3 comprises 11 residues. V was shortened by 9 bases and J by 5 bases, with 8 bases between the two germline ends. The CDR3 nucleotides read TGTGCCAGTGGACAGAACAATGAGCAGTTCTTC. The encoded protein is CASGQNNEQFF.

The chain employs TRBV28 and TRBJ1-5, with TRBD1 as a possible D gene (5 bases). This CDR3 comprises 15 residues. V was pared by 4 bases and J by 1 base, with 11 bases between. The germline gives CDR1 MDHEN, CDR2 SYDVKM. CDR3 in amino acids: CASSSGGRSNQPQHF. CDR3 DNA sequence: TGTGCCAGCAGTTCCGGGGGGAGAAGCAATCAGCCCCAGCATTTT.

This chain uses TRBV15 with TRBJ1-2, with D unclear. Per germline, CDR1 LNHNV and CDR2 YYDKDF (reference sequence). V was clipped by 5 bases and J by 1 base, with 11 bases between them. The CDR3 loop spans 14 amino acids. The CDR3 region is CATSRIEDNYGYTF. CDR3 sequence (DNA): TGTGCCACCAGCCGTATCGAGGATAACTATGGCTACACCTTC.

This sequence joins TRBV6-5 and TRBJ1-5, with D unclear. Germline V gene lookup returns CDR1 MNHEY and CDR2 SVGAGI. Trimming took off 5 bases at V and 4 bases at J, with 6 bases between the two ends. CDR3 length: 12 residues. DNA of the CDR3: TGTGCCAGCAGTCCTAGAAATCAGCCCCAGCATTTT. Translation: CASSPRNQPQHF.

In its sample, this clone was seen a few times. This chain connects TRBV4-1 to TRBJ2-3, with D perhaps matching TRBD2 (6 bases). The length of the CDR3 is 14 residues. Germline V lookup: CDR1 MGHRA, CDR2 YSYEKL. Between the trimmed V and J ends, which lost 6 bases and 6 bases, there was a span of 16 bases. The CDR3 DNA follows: TGCGCCAGCAGGGAGCGGGTTATCTTTGATACGCAGTATTTT. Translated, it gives CASRERVIFDTQYF.

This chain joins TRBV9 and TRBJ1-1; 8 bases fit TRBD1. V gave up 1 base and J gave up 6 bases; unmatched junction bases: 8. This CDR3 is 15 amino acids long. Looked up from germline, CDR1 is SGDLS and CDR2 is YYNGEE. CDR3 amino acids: CASSVSPGGVSEAFF. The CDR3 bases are TGTGCCAGCAGCGTATCCCCAGGGGGCGTCTCTGAAGCTTTCTTT.

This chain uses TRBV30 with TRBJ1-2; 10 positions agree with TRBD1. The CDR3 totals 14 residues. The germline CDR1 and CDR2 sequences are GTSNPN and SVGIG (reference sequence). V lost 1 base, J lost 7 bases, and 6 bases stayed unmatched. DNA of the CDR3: TGTGCCTGGAGTGGTTTCGGGACAGGGGCTGGCTACACCTTC. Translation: CAWSGFGTGAGYTF. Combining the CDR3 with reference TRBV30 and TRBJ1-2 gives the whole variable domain SQTIHQWPATLVQPVGSPLSLECTVEGTSNPNLYWYRQAAGRGLQLLFYSVGIGQISSEVPQNLSASRPQDRQFILSSKKLLLSDSGFYLCAWSGFGTGAGYTFGSGTRLTVV.

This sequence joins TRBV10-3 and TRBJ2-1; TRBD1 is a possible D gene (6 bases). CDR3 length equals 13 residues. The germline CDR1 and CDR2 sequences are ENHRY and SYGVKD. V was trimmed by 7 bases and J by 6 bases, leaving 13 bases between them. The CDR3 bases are TGTGCCATCACTGATCCGACAGGCAATGAGCAGTTCTTC. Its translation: CAITDPTGNEQFF.

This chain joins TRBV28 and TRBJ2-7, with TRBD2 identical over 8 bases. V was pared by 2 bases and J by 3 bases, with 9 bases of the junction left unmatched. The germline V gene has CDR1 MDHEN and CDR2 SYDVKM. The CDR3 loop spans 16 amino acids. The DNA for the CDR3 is TGTGCCAGCAGTTTAGTTTCTAGCGGGCGCCGCTACGAGCAGTACTTC. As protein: CASSLVSSGRRYEQYF.

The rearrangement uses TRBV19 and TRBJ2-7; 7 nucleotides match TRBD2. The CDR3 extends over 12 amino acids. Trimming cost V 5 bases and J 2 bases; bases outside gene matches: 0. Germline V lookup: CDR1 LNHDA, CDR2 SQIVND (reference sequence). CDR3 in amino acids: CASSGGAYEQYF. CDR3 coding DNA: TGTGCCAGTAGTGGGGGGGCCTACGAGCAGTACTTC. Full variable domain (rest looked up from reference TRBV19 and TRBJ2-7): DGGITQSPKYLFRKEGQNVTLSCEQNLNHDAMYWYRQDPGQGLRLIYYSQIVNDFQKGDIAEGYSVSREKKESFPLTVTSAQKNPTAFYLCASSGGAYEQYFGPGTRLTVT.

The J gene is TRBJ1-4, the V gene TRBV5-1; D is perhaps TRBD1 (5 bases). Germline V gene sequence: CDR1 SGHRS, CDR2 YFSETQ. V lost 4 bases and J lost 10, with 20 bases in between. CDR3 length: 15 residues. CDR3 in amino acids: CASSAGPGVGGKLFF. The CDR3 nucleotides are TGCGCCAGCAGCGCAGGACCGGGAGTGGGGGGAAAACTGTTTTTT.